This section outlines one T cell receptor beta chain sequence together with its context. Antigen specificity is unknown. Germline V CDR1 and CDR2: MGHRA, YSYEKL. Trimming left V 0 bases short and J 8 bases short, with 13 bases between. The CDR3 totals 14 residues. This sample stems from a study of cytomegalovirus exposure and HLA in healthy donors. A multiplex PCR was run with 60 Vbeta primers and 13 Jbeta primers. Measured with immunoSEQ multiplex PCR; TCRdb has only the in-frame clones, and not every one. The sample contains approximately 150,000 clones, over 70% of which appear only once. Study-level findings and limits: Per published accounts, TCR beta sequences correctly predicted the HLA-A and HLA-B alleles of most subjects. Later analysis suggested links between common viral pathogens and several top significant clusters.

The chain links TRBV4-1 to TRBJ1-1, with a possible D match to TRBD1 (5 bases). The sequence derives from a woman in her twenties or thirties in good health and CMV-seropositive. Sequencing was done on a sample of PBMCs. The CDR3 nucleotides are TGCGCCAGCAGCCAAGAGTGGGGCCCAGTGGAAGCTTTCTTT. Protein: CASSQEWGPVEAFF.